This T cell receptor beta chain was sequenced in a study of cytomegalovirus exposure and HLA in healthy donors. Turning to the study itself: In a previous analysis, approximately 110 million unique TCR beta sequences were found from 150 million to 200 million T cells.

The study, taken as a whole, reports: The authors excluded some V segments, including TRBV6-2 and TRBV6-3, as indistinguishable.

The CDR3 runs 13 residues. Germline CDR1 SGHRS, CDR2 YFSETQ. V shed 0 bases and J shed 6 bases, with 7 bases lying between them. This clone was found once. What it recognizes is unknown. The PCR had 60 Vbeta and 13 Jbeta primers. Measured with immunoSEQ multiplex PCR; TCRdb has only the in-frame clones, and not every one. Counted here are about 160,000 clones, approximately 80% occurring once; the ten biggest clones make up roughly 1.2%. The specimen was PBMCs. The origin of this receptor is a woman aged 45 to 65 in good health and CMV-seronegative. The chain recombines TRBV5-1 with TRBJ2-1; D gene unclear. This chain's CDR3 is CASSLEPPNEQFF. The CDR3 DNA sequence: TGCGCCAGCAGCTTGGAGCCACCCAATGAGCAGTTCTTC.